This T cell receptor (beta chain) came from a study of cytomegalovirus exposure and HLA in healthy donors. Per the germline V gene, CDR1 is SNHLY and CDR2 is FYNNEI. The CDR3 totals 14 residues. V lost 7 bases to trimming and J lost 6 bases; unmatched junction nucleotides: 8. Findings and caveats of the study: A later analysis linked a missense variant in DCLRE1C to the trimming of TCR beta V and J genes.

Amplification used 60 Vbeta primers and 13 Jbeta primers. Original processing methods: The authors later counted approximately 80 million unique TCR beta chains, some 11 million of them shared. TCRdb's copy holds only in-frame clones and misses some; the assay was immunoSEQ multiplex PCR. Clone size and V and J calls were adopted from that table, with D and trimming inferred from the DNA. Of about 97,000 clones listed, around 10% are singletons. About this clone itself: Its antigen is undetermined.

This receptor was identified in a man aged 50 or older in good health and CMV-seropositive. The material sequenced was PBMCs. The J gene is TRBJ2-1, the V gene TRBV2, with 8 bases that match TRBD2. CDR3: CASKGTRSINEQFF. In DNA form, the CDR3 reads TGTGCCAGCAAAGGGACTAGATCCATCAATGAGCAGTTCTTC.